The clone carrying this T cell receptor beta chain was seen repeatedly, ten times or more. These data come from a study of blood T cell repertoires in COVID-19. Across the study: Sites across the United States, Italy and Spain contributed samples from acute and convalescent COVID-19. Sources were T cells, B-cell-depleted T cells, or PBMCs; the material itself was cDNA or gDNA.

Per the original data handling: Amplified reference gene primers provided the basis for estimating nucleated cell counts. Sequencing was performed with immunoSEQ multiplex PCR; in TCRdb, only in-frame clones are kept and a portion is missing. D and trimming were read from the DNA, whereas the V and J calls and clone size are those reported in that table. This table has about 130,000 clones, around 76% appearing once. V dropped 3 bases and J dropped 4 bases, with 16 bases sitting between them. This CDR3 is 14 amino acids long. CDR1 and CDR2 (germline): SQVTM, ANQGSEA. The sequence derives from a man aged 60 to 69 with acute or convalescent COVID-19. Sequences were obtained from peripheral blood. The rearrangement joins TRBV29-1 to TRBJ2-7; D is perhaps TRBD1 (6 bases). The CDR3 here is CSVEVLGQPYEQYF. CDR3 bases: TGCAGCGTTGAGGTCCTGGGACAACCATACGAGCAGTACTTC.